This T cell receptor beta chain emerged from a study of cytomegalovirus exposure and HLA in healthy donors. Turning to the study itself: An analysis done earlier identified almost 120 million unique TCR beta sequences from 200 million or so T cells. Study-wide points: Across HLA loci, a later analysis found differing TCR association rates, with DRB1 most and HLA-C fewest.

Healthy bone marrow donors made up the donor group. V gave up 6 bases and J gave up 6 bases, with 14 bases separating them. The CDR3 sequence is 13 residues long. Germline V lookup: CDR1 ENHRY, CDR2 SYGVKD. Turning to this clone: Its antigen is not known.

Primers: 60 Vbeta forward and 13 Jbeta reverse. Sequencing used immunoSEQ multiplex PCR; TCRdb keeps in-frame clones, though not all of them. The profile shows some 110,000 clones, 75% to 85% of them singletons. The sequence was obtained from a man under 40 in good health and CMV-seropositive. The sequenced sample consisted of PBMCs. The chain combines TRBV10-3 with TRBJ1-2, with D uncertain. CDR3 sequence (DNA): TGTGCCATCAGCGAAGTCCCAGAAAATGGCTACACCTTC. This codes for CAISEVPENGYTF.